A selection of T cell receptor beta chains follows, all from one sample in a study of OX40 agonist ivuxolimab in advanced cancers. The table came from immunoSEQ multiplex PCR; TCRdb's copy has only in-frame clones and leaves some out. This sample carries 35,000 to 45,000 clones, 75% to 90% of them seen once, and the ten largest clones take around 4.6%. The material sequenced was CD4+ or CD8+ T cells sorted from blood, taken in a trial of the OX40 agonist ivuxolimab. The receptors derive from an adult with an advanced solid tumor such as melanoma, head and neck, liver or kidney cancer. The CDR3 runs from the conserved cysteine through the conserved F or W. Fields, in order: V gene, J gene, CDR3 protein.

TRBV18	TRBJ2-3	CASSPGGMDTQYF
TRBV5-6	TRBJ2-6	CASSVLDTGANVLTF
TRBV27	TRBJ2-1	CASSSTYNEQFF
TRBV10-3	TRBJ1-5	CAISDSDRGYQPQHF
TRBV2	TRBJ2-1	CASSVLASSYNEQFF
TRBV18	TRBJ2-7	CASSPGPNYEQYF
TRBV5-1	TRBJ2-3	CASSIQGQSTDTQYF
TRBV5-1	TRBJ2-3	CASSLALRVGTDTQYF
TRBV7-2	TRBJ1-5	CASSPGVGQPQHF
TRBV7-7	TRBJ2-2	CASSLDSGQNTGELFF
TRBV2	TRBJ1-6	CASRREGNSPLHF
TRBV5-5	TRBJ1-2	CASSFQGADGYTF
TRBV6-5	TRBJ1-1	CASRSPGQKNTEAFF
TRBV12-2	TRBJ2-7	CASRDLGTGSSYEQYF
TRBV2	TRBJ1-4	CASERQVEEKLFF
TRBV5-4	TRBJ1-2	CASSSGQEGYNYGYTF
TRBV6-1	TRBJ1-5	CASTGGGGQPQHF
TRBV19	TRBJ1-1	CASRAGAEQTEAFF
TRBV29-1	TRBJ1-2	CSVDSLDGYGYTF
TRBV5-4	TRBJ2-3	CASSLPGYDTQYF
TRBV19	TRBJ2-1	CASSTGAPSYNEQFF
TRBV6-5	-	CASRVAGGPDEQYF